This T cell receptor (beta chain) is from a study of PD-1 blockade in classical Hodgkin lymphoma. Study-level information: With a 2-week interval, patients received intravenous nivolumab at 3 mg/kg.

Study-wide results and caveats: Anyone who began nivolumab under 1 year after ASCT was excluded. Complete responders had baseline diversity similar to newly diagnosed patients. Baseline TCR diversity was reportedly lower in newly diagnosed patients than in healthy donors. It was reported as lower still in relapsed/refractory patients.

Sequencing was performed with immunoSEQ multiplex PCR; in TCRdb, only in-frame clones are kept and a portion is missing. Seen here are 5,500 to 7,000 clones, 76% observed once, and the top ten hold 46%. Exposure to brentuximab vedotin varied, and each patient had relapsed following autologous stem cell transplantation. By sample fraction, this clone is medium-sized. Its antigen is not identified. The starting material was peripheral blood mononuclear cells (PBMCs), obtained before the second cycle of nivolumab. This sequence originates from a human donor with classical Hodgkin lymphoma.

The CDR3, as DNA: TGTGCCATCTTGAAATCAGGAGACTATGGCTACACCTTC. Encoded protein: CAILKSGDYGYTF. The chain recombines TRBV10-3 with TRBJ1-2; D call uncertain. V was cut by 8 bases and J by 3 bases, with 13 bases left in between. Germline V gene data show CDR1 as ENHRY and CDR2 as SYGVKD. The CDR3 spans 13 residues.